These T cell receptor beta chains were read from a single sample in a study of blood T cell repertoires in COVID-19. Assay: immunoSEQ multiplex PCR; the TCRdb copy retains only in-frame clones and omits some. The data contain tens of thousands of clones, roughly 87% of them singletons. The sample was peripheral blood. The receptors originated from a woman between 50 and 59 years old with acute or convalescent COVID-19. Both conserved end residues are part of each CDR3. Each record gives: clone size, J gene, V gene, D gene, CDR3 DNA, CDR3 protein. A D gene is named only where the DNA matches it firmly. Clone size is not always given. Where it is, it says once, few, many or a class for expanded clones.

>NA|TRBJ2-7|TRBV4-3|TRBD2
TGCGCCAGCAGCCAAACTAGCGGGAGGGACGAGCAGTACTTC
CASSQTSGRDEQYF
>NA|TRBJ1-1|TRBV5-1|TRBD1
TGCGCCAGCAGCTTGTCACAGGGGGAGAGGTCTGAAGCTTTCTTT
CASSLSQGERSEAFF
>NA|TRBJ2-5|TRBV2|TRBD2
TGTGCCAGCACCTTGGCTAGCGGGAGCGGGGAGACCCAGTACTTC
CASTLASGSGETQYF
>once|TRBJ2-1|TRBV29-1|TRBD2
TGCAGCGTTGGGACTAGCGGAACCTACAATGAGCAGTTCTTC
CSVGTSGTYNEQFF
>NA|TRBJ1-3|TRBV11-2|NA
TGTGCCAGCAGTTTGACAGGCACCCTTGGGTACACCATATATTTT
CASSLTGTLGYTIYF
>NA|TRBJ2-1|TRBV15|TRBD2
TGTGCCACCAGCAGAGATTGGGGGAGTAGCGGGAGGTTCTACAATGAGCAGTTCTTC
CATSRDWGSSGRFYNEQFF
>few|TRBJ1-3|TRBV6-6|TRBD1
TGTGCCAGCAGGGACAGGGATAAGGCTGGAAACACCATATATTTT
CASRDRDKAGNTIYF
>NA|TRBJ2-1|TRBV27|TRBD2
TGTGCAAACCTAAGCCGACTAGCGGGAGGGAGCTCCTACAATGAGCAGTTCTTC
CANLSRLAGGSSYNEQFF
>NA|TRBJ1-5|TRBV7-2|TRBD1
TGTGCCAGCAGCTTTTTAGGGACAGTTGGCAATCAGCCCCAGCATTTT
CASSFLGTVGNQPQHF
>NA|TRBJ2-3|TRBV29-1|TRBD2
TGCAGCCCACTAATGGCTAGCGGGAGTACAGATACGCAGTATTTT
CSPLMASGSTDTQYF
>NA|TRBJ2-7|TRBV28|NA
TGTGCCAGCAGCCTGACAGGAACATCCTCCTACGAGCAGTACTTC
CASSLTGTSSYEQYF
>NA|TRBJ1-1|TRBV28|NA
TGTGCCAGCAGCGCCAGGGCTATCAACACTGAAGCTTTCTTT
CASSARAINTEAFF
>NA|TRBJ1-5|TRBV28|TRBD1
TGTGCCAGCAGTTTTGGGGACAGGGGCGGACAGCCCCAGCATTTT
CASSFGDRGGQPQHF
>NA|TRBJ1-6|TRBV7-2|TRBD1
TGTGCCAGCAGCTTATACAGGGGTAATTCACCCCTCCACTTT
CASSLYRGNSPLHF
>NA|TRBJ2-3|TRBV5-6|TRBD1
TGTGCCAGCAGCAAGAGGACAGGGACCACAGATACGCAGTATTTT
CASSKRTGTTDTQYF
>NA|TRBJ2-3|TRBV5-4|NA
TGTGCCAGCAGCTTGGCAGGGGTGGAAGATACGCAGTATTTT
CASSLAGVEDTQYF
>NA|TRBJ1-6|TRBV28|TRBD1
TGTGCCAGCAGTTTAGCGGCAGGGGGTAATTCACCCCTCCACTTT
CASSLAAGGNSPLHF
>many|TRBJ2-5|TRBV24-1|NA
TGTGCCACCAGTGATCAGGGGACAGAGACCCAGTACTTC
CATSDQGTETQYF
>NA|TRBJ2-1|TRBV23-1|TRBD1
TGCGCCAGCAGTCGTGCTGTTACAGGGGGCTTGGCGGGAGTAGGCAATGAGCAGTTCTTC
CASSRAVTGGLAGVGNEQFF
>NA|TRBJ2-3|TRBV4-2|TRBD2
TGTGCCAGCAGCCATTCCTCCGCTAGCGGGGGGGCAGATACGCAGTATTTT
CASSHSSASGGADTQYF
>NA|TRBJ1-4|TRBV6-5|NA
TGTGCCAGCAGGACGGGACACCCGGGTGAAAAACTGTTTTTT
CASRTGHPGEKLFF